The subject of this entry is one T cell receptor beta chain. These data are taken from a study of cytomegalovirus exposure and HLA in healthy donors. With V trimmed by 7 bases and J by 1 base, 4 bases remained unmatched. The CDR3 has 14 residues. Germline assignment: CDR1 MNHEY and CDR2 SVGAGI. Amplification used 60 Vbeta primers and 13 Jbeta primers. The repertoire was sequenced with immunoSEQ multiplex PCR; TCRdb's copy has only in-frame clones and lacks some. The ten most abundant clones cover 5% to 7.5% of a sample with just over 40,000 clones. The chain has TRBV6-5 and TRBJ1-1; 9 nucleotides line up with TRBD1. This sequence was found in a man aged 25 to 40 in good health and CMV-seronegative. What was sequenced was PBMCs. CDR3 DNA sequence: TGTGCCAGCACCCGGGACAGGGCGAACACTGAAGCTTTCTTT. It specifies CASTRDRANTEAFF.